Below, 29 T cell receptor beta chains from the same sample are listed, as sequenced in a study of identical twins. TCRdb used MiXCR to reprocess the 5' RACE reads, holding one entry per CDR3 protein. The data contain 450,000 or so distinct CDR3 sequences, approximately 14% of them singletons. The same specimen was also included in a second study, on yellow fever vaccine responses in identical twins.

Sequencing used CD4+ T cells sorted from blood. These receptors were obtained from a woman younger than 30 in good health.

This clonotype has a handful of counts. This chain connects TRBV4-2 to TRBJ2-7, with 12 bases identical to TRBD2. The J segment lost 8 bases and the V segment lost 2 bases, leaving 10 bases of the junction unmatched. The germline CDR1 and CDR2 sequences are LGHNA and YNFKEQ. This CDR3 is built from 16 residues. The CDR3 DNA reads TGTGCCAGCAGCCAACCTCCCCTAGCGGGGGGGCCCCAGCAGTACTTC. Residues: CASSQPPLAGGPQQYF.

This chain links TRBV2 with TRBJ2-1; a possible D gene is TRBD2 (6 bases). Per germline, CDR1 SNHLY and CDR2 FYNNEI. The CDR3 runs 14 residues. The V end was cut by 4 bases, the J end by 9 bases, with 16 bases between. The DNA for the CDR3 is TGTGCCAGCAGTGTTCGCGGGACCACCCGTGAGCAGTTCTTC. Its translation: CASSVRGTTREQFF.

This clonotype was recorded once. This chain joins TRBV28 and TRBJ2-6, with TRBD1 as a possible D gene (6 bases). Trimming took off 5 bases at V and 0 bases at J, with 17 bases between the two ends. CDR1 is MDHEN, CDR2 SYDVKM, per germline. There are 18 residues in the CDR3. CDR3 in amino acids: CASSPKQGKSSGANVLTF. The CDR3 DNA reads as TGTGCCAGCAGTCCAAAACAGGGAAAGAGCTCTGGGGCCAACGTCCTGACTTTC.

This clonotype has more than one count but fewer than ten. This sequence joins TRBV11-1 and TRBJ1-1; TRBD1 aligns across 7 bases. CDR3 length equals 16 residues. V dropped 5 bases and J dropped 0; count of bases not matched to a gene: 9. CDR1 and CDR2 (germline): SGHAT, FQDESV (reference sequence). CDR3 region: CASSLYGTVLNTEAFF. Written as DNA, the CDR3 is TGTGCCAGCAGCCTTTACGGGACAGTTTTGAACACTGAAGCTTTCTTT.

The chain recombines TRBV7-2 with TRBJ2-6; no clear D. Germline-derived CDR1 and CDR2 are SGHTA and FQGNSA. V shed 2 bases and J shed 0 bases, with 8 bases lying between them. This CDR3 is 16 amino acids long. DNA of the CDR3: TGTGCCAGCAGCTTAATCCGGACCTCTGGGGCCAACGTCCTGACTTTC. It encodes CASSLIRTSGANVLTF.

The genes are TRBV6-2 or TRBV6-3 and TRBJ2-7; 8 bases align to TRBD2. This CDR3 is built from 14 residues. CDR1 and CDR2 from the germline V gene are MNHEY and SVGEGT. Germline trimming cut 6 bases from V and 2 bases from J; bases unmatched to any gene: 6. Here the CDR3 reads CASSVSGKAYEQYF. The DNA of the CDR3 is TGTGCCAGCAGCGTTAGCGGGAAGGCCTACGAGCAGTACTTC.

This rearrangement joins TRBV9 to TRBJ2-7, with 8 bases that match TRBD2. Germline V gene data show CDR1 as SGDLS and CDR2 as YYNGEE. This CDR3 region has 18 residues. J lost 0 bases, V lost 2 bases, and 13 bases had no gene match. CDR3 residues: CASSVGPGTRFVSYEQYF. The CDR3 nucleotides are TGTGCCAGCAGCGTCGGTCCCGGGACTAGATTCGTCTCCTACGAGCAGTACTTC. Full variable domain (outside the CDR3, taken from reference TRBV9 and TRBJ2-7): DSGVTQTPKHLITATGQRVTLRCSPRSGDLSVYWYQQSLDQGLQFLIQYYNGEERAKGNILERFSAQQFPDLHSELNLSSLELGDSALYFCASSVGPGTRFVSYEQYFGPGTRLTVT.

This chain joins TRBV7-6 and TRBJ1-1, with D unresolved. CDR1 and CDR2 (germline): SGHVS, FNYEAQ. The CDR3 covers 15 residues. V lost 1 base and J 1 base, leaving 10 bases between the germline ends. The CDR3 protein is CASSLGPGRNTEAFF. The CDR3 nucleotides are TGTGCCAGCAGCTTAGGTCCAGGAAGGAACACTGAAGCTTTCTTT.

The chain joins TRBV5-6 to TRBJ2-3; D is possibly TRBD2 (6 bases). Germline loops: CDR1 SGHDT, CDR2 YYEEEE. V lost 4 bases to trimming and J lost 2 bases, with 14 bases between them. The CDR3 has 15 amino acids. The CDR3 loop is CASSTSPETTDTQYF. CDR3 DNA: TGTGCCAGCAGCACTAGCCCGGAAACCACAGATACGCAGTATTTT.

This clonotype was detected a few times. This chain links TRBV7-9 with TRBJ2-1; TRBD2 agrees at 10 bases. This CDR3 spans 16 amino acids. With V trimmed by 2 bases and J by 9 bases, 10 bases remained unmatched. Germline CDR1 reads SEHNR; CDR2 reads FQNEAQ (reference sequence). The CDR3 coding sequence is TGTGCCAGCAGCTTAACAGGACTAGCGGAGGGGGGTGAGCAGTTCTTC. It encodes CASSLTGLAEGGEQFF.

The chain carries TRBV28 and TRBJ2-7; no firm D call. Germline CDR1 MDHEN, CDR2 SYDVKM. Trimming cost V 4 bases and J 7 bases, with 14 bases left between them. This CDR3 comprises 13 residues. CDR3 sequence (DNA): TGTGCCAGCAGTTCACCGCAGGCTGGGGAGCAGTACTTC. Residues: CASSSPQAGEQYF.

Ten or more counts support this clonotype. The chain couples TRBV30 to TRBJ1-4, with D unresolved. Germline CDR1 reads GTSNPN; CDR2 reads SVGIG (reference sequence). The germline V and J ends were trimmed by 0 bases and 8 bases, with 4 bases remaining between them. This CDR3 is built from 11 residues. The CDR3 is CAWSVSEKLFF. The CDR3 DNA follows: TGTGCCTGGAGTGTATCGGAAAAACTGTTTTTT.

The V gene is TRBV15, the J gene TRBJ1-2, with a tentative D call TRBD1 (5 bases). The germline V gene has CDR1 LNHNV and CDR2 YYDKDF (reference sequence). With 1 base removed from V and 4 bases from J, the gap between germline ends came to 7 bases. CDR3 size: 13 residues. CDR3 nucleotides: TGTGCCACCAGCAGAGCAGGGTCCTATGGCTACACCTTC. The encoded protein is CATSRAGSYGYTF.

There are a few counts of this clonotype. This sequence joins TRBV27 and TRBJ1-5, with D possibly matching TRBD1 (6 bases). This CDR3 is 16 amino acids long. The germline V gene has CDR1 MNHEY and CDR2 SMNVEV (reference sequence). Trimming left V 1 base short and J 3 bases short, with 13 bases between. The CDR3 loop reads CASSLYAGASNQPQHF. In DNA, the CDR3 is TGTGCCAGCAGTTTATACGCGGGGGCGTCCAATCAGCCCCAGCATTTT.

This clonotype was counted only a few times. The chain is built from TRBV2 and TRBJ2-3; weak D call: TRBD1 (5 bases). The V end lost 4 bases, the J end lost 1 base, and 12 bases lay between the germline ends. The CDR3 length is 15 residues. Germline V gene lookup returns CDR1 SNHLY and CDR2 FYNNEI. DNA of the CDR3: TGTGCCAGCAGTGGTTTTTCCAGGGGCACAGATACGCAGTATTTT. This sequence encodes CASSGFSRGTDTQYF.

The chain carries TRBV25-1 and TRBJ2-1; 8 bases match TRBD2. The junction had 7 bases not matched to a gene; V was cut back by 6 bases and J by 12 bases. This CDR3 has 12 residues. Germline assignment: CDR1 MGHDK and CDR2 SYGVNS. The CDR3 reads CASSPPGGRQFF. CDR3 nucleotide sequence: TGTGCCAGCAGCCCCCCGGGGGGGAGGCAGTTCTTC.

This clonotype was counted between two and nine times. V gene TRBV15 combines with J gene TRBJ2-1; 11 nucleotides align to TRBD2. CDR3 length: 15 amino acids. V shed 3 bases and J 9 bases; nucleotides not matched to a gene: 7. The germline V gene encodes CDR1 LNHNV and CDR2 YYDKDF (reference sequence). CDR3 in DNA: TGTGCCACCAGCAGGGATCTAGCGGGGGGATTTGAGCAGTTCTTC. Protein sequence: CATSRDLAGGFEQFF. The full variable domain, in which reference TRBV15 and TRBJ2-1 provide the parts outside the CDR3, is DAMVIQNPRYQVTQFGKPVTLSCSQTLNHNVMYWYQQKSSQAPKLLFHYYDKDFNNEADTPDNFQSRRPNTSFCFLDIRSPGLGDTAMYLCATSRDLAGGFEQFFGPGTRLTVL.

J is TRBJ2-7 and V is TRBV20-1; no clear D. Germline assignment: CDR1 DFQATT and CDR2 SNEGSKA (reference sequence). With 5 bases removed from V and 3 bases from J, the gap between germline ends came to 5 bases. The CDR3 runs 10 residues. Here the CDR3 DNA reads TGCAGTGCTCCCAACTACGAGCAGTACTTC. It yields the protein CSAPNYEQYF.

This clonotype was counted only a few times. The genes are TRBV20-1 and TRBJ2-1, with 8 bases aligning to TRBD2. Germline lookup yields CDR1 DFQATT and CDR2 SNEGSKA (reference sequence). This CDR3 contains 13 residues. The ends lost 6 bases at V and 4 bases at J; junction bases unmatched: 5. The CDR3 here is CSALADRYNEQFF. The CDR3 DNA reads TGCAGTGCACTAGCGGACCGTTACAATGAGCAGTTCTTC.

This clonotype was detected only a few times. The V call is TRBV9, the J call TRBJ2-2; TRBD2 matches 8 bases. Per the germline V gene, CDR1 is SGDLS and CDR2 is YYNGEE. Trimming took 3 bases from V and 4 from J; bases not matched to a gene: 5. The CDR3 loop spans 15 amino acids. The CDR3 spells CASSDRGGPTGELFF. The DNA for the CDR3 is TGTGCCAGCAGCGACCGGGGGGGGCCCACCGGGGAGCTGTTTTTT.

The chain uses TRBV6-1 and TRBJ1-2; no definite D call. Germline V gene data show CDR1 as MNHNS and CDR2 as SASEGT. The length of the CDR3 is 11 residues. V was shortened by 8 bases and J by 1 base, with 5 bases between the two germline ends. The CDR3 DNA reads as TGTGCCAGCGACCTTAACTATGGCTACACCTTC. This sequence encodes CASDLNYGYTF.

The J gene is TRBJ2-1, the V gene TRBV3-1, with TRBD2 matching over 13 bases. The CDR3 spans 16 residues. The V segment lost 2 bases and the J segment 9 bases; nucleotides outside the gene matches: 7. The V gene's germline CDR1 is LGHDT and CDR2 YNNKEL (reference sequence). CDR3 sequence reads: CASSQLVTSGGSEQFF. The CDR3, as DNA: TGTGCCAGCAGCCAACTAGTGACTAGCGGGGGGAGTGAGCAGTTCTTC.

There are many counts of this clonotype. The chain carries TRBV6-5 and TRBJ2-7, with D perhaps TRBD2 (7 bases). The CDR3 spans 12 residues. From germline, CDR1 is MNHEY and CDR2 SVGAGI. V was cut by 11 bases and J by 6 bases, with 17 bases left in between. CDR3 nucleotides: TGTGCCGCAGGGAGGGGGAATGGCGAGCAGTACTTC. It yields the protein CAAGRGNGEQYF.

This clonotype has a handful of counts. This chain joins TRBV7-8 and TRBJ2-7; weak D call: TRBD2 (7 bases). CDR1 is SGHVS and CDR2 is FQNEAQ in the germline V gene. V was clipped by 5 bases and J by 2 bases, with 19 bases between them. This CDR3 spans 16 amino acids. The CDR3 reads CASSGGAGPGAYEQYF. Here the CDR3 DNA reads TGTGCCAGCAGCGGGGGGGCTGGGCCGGGGGCCTACGAGCAGTACTTC.

This clonotype has just a few counts. J is TRBJ2-5 and V is TRBV24-1; no clear D. Trimming took off 2 bases at V and 1 base at J, with 4 bases between the two ends. CDR1 and CDR2 (germline): KGHDR, SFDVKD. This CDR3 region has 13 residues. CDR3 bases: TGTGCCACCAGTGATTCGTCCCAAGAGACCCAGTACTTC. This translates into CATSDSSQETQYF.

This clonotype was seen at least ten times. The V gene is TRBV6-1, the J gene TRBJ1-1; D gene unclear. CDR1 and CDR2 (germline): MNHNS, SASEGT. Trimming left V 4 bases short and J 1 base short, with 7 bases between. There are 13 residues in the CDR3. CDR3 sequence (DNA): TGTGCCAGCAGTGCGAAGGGGAACACTGAAGCTTTCTTT. Encoded protein: CASSAKGNTEAFF.

The chain carries TRBV7-2 and TRBJ2-7, with D tentatively TRBD1 or TRBD2 (7 bases each). Germline assignment: CDR1 SGHTA and CDR2 FQGNSA. V lost 5 bases and J 1 base, leaving 12 bases between the germline ends. The CDR3 is made up of 14 amino acids. The CDR3 sequence is CASSQQGGSYEQYF. The DNA of the CDR3 is TGTGCCAGCAGCCAGCAGGGGGGGTCCTACGAGCAGTACTTC.

This clonotype showed up many times. This sequence joins TRBV5-1 and TRBJ2-3; D gene ambiguous. Germline lookup yields CDR1 SGHRS and CDR2 YFSETQ. This CDR3 has 15 amino acids. V was pared by 3 bases and J by 0 bases, with 11 bases between. The CDR3 DNA reads TGCGCCAGCAGCTCCGAAGCAAGCAGCACAGATACGCAGTATTTT. Translation: CASSSEASSTDTQYF.

This clonotype has a handful of counts. The CDR3 DNA follows: TGTGCCAGCAGCCCTACAAGAGACCCCCACGAGCAGTACTTC. Amino acids: CASSPTRDPHEQYF. This chain links TRBV3-1 with TRBJ2-7; no reliable D call. The V and J ends lost 4 bases and 5 bases respectively, with 15 bases between them. The CDR3 length is 14 residues. Germline V gene sequence: CDR1 LGHDT, CDR2 YNNKEL (reference sequence).